Listed below are T cell receptor beta chains from one sample, sequenced in a study of blood T cell repertoires in COVID-19. Sequenced by immunoSEQ multiplex PCR; TCRdb stores in-frame clones only, minus some. This sample has roughly 230,000 clones, with roughly 81% found just once. Sequenced input: peripheral blood. These receptors all stem from a man aged 40-50 years with acute or convalescent COVID-19. Each CDR3 is given with its conserved first and last residue. D genes are given only for firm matches. Where a row states a size, it is once, few, many or the class of an expanded clone; other rows omit it.

size: -
J: TRBJ2-3
D: -
V: TRBV10-3
CDR3: CAISESRSPDTQYF
DNA: TGTGCCATCAGTGAATCTCGGAGCCCTGATACGCAGTATTTT

size: -
J: TRBJ1-6
D: -
V: TRBV2
CDR3: CASSEWVAGSPLHF
DNA: TGTGCCAGCAGTGAATGGGTCGCGGGATCACCCCTCCACTTT

size: -
J: TRBJ1-6
D: -
V: TRBV28
CDR3: CASRSGPGSPLHF
DNA: TGTGCCAGCAGATCAGGGCCGGGTTCACCCCTCCACTTT

size: -
J: TRBJ2-5
D: TRBD2
V: TRBV30
CDR3: CAWSGGGRETQYF
DNA: TGTGCCTGGAGCGGCGGGGGGAGAGAGACCCAGTACTTC

size: -
J: TRBJ2-3
D: -
V: TRBV9
CDR3: CASSLEGADTQYF
DNA: TGTGCCAGCAGCCTAGAGGGGGCAGATACGCAGTATTTT

size: -
J: TRBJ1-4
D: -
V: TRBV9
CDR3: CASSVSATNEKLFF
DNA: TGTGCCAGCAGCGTGTCCGCAACTAATGAAAAACTGTTTTTT

size: once
J: TRBJ2-3
D: TRBD2
V: TRBV9
CDR3: CASSVVPLAGTDTQYF
DNA: TGTGCCAGCAGCGTAGTTCCGCTAGCGGGGACAGATACGCAGTATTTT

size: -
J: TRBJ1-2
D: TRBD1
V: TRBV5-1
CDR3: CASSQTGGNGGYTF
DNA: TGCGCCAGCAGCCAAACAGGGGGAAATGGCGGCTACACCTTC

size: -
J: TRBJ2-3
D: TRBD2
V: TRBV5-1
CDR3: CASSHTSGGGDTQYF
DNA: TGCGCCAGCAGCCACACTAGCGGGGGGGGTGATACGCAGTATTTT

size: few
J: TRBJ1-1
D: TRBD1
V: TRBV10-3
CDR3: CASKSTGGVDLAFF
DNA: TGTGCCAGTAAGTCGACAGGGGGCGTTGATTTGGCTTTCTTT

size: -
J: TRBJ1-3
D: TRBD1
V: TRBV30
CDR3: CASGQGGGNTIYF
DNA: TGTGCCAGTGGACAGGGCGGTGGAAACACCATATATTTT

size: -
J: TRBJ2-3
D: TRBD2
V: TRBV15
CDR3: CATSLGGTSSHTQYF
DNA: TGTGCCACGTCCCTAGGGGGGACTAGTTCACATACGCAGTATTTT

size: -
J: TRBJ1-6
D: TRBD1
V: TRBV9
CDR3: CASSVGTGRAVLHF
DNA: TGTGCCAGCAGCGTCGGGACAGGGCGGGCAGTCCTCCACTTT

size: -
J: TRBJ1-1
D: -
V: TRBV6-6
CDR3: CASSYQGLDTEAFF
DNA: TGTGCCAGCAGTTACCAGGGGCTGGACACTGAAGCTTTCTTT

size: -
J: TRBJ2-6
D: -
V: TRBV25-1
CDR3: CASSEFTGNSGANVLTF
DNA: TGTGCCAGCAGTGAATTTACAGGGAACTCTGGGGCCAACGTCCTGACTTTC

size: -
J: TRBJ2-5
D: TRBD2
V: TRBV24-1
CDR3: CATSDSGLADGETQYF
DNA: TGTGCCACCAGTGACTCGGGACTAGCGGATGGTGAGACCCAGTACTTC

size: few
J: TRBJ1-5
D: -
V: TRBV19
CDR3: CASSIVSGRPQHF
DNA: TGTGCCAGTAGTATCGTTTCGGGTCGGCCCCAGCATTTT

size: -
J: TRBJ2-7
D: -
V: TRBV6-5
CDR3: CASSRRQSYEQYF
DNA: TGTGCCAGCAGCCGCCGACAGTCCTACGAGCAGTACTTC

size: -
J: TRBJ1-3
D: -
V: TRBV18
CDR3: CASSSRDTTSSGNTIYF
DNA: TGTGCCAGCTCATCCCGGGACACCACAAGCTCTGGAAACACCATATATTTT

size: -
J: TRBJ1-2
D: TRBD1
V: TRBV9
CDR3: CASSFDRAANYGYTF
DNA: TGTGCCAGCAGCTTCGACAGGGCAGCGAACTATGGCTACACCTTC

size: few
J: TRBJ2-4
D: -
V: TRBV4-3
CDR3: CASSGDKYKNIQYF
DNA: TGCGCCAGCAGCGGCGACAAGTACAAAAACATTCAGTACTTC

size: -
J: TRBJ1-2
D: -
V: TRBV28
CDR3: CASSLLRTELYGYTF
DNA: TGTGCCAGCAGTCTCCTCAGGACAGAACTTTATGGCTACACCTTC

size: -
J: TRBJ1-5
D: TRBD1
V: TRBV27
CDR3: CASGPGQGRSQPQHF
DNA: TGTGCCAGCGGGCCGGGACAGGGAAGGAGTCAGCCCCAGCATTTT

size: -
J: TRBJ1-1
D: -
V: TRBV28
CDR3: CASSLIGRGNGNTEAFF
DNA: TGTGCCAGCAGTTTAATTGGTCGGGGAAATGGGAACACTGAAGCTTTCTTT

size: -
J: TRBJ1-1
D: TRBD1
V: TRBV5-1
CDR3: CASSLGTGGTTEAFF
DNA: TGCGCCAGCAGCCTCGGGACAGGGGGAACCACTGAAGCTTTCTTT

size: -
J: TRBJ1-4
D: -
V: TRBV5-6
CDR3: CASSTVGGKEGLFF
DNA: TGTGCCAGCAGCACGGTAGGGGGAAAAGAGGGACTGTTTTTT

size: once
J: TRBJ2-3
D: -
V: TRBV18
CDR3: CANARGTDTQYF
DNA: TGTGCCAATGCCCGGGGTACAGATACGCAGTATTTT

size: once
J: TRBJ1-6
D: TRBD1
V: TRBV5-6
CDR3: CASSRDRVNSPLHF
DNA: TGTGCCAGCAGCCGGGACAGGGTAAATTCACCCCTCCACTTT

size: few
J: TRBJ1-5
D: -
V: TRBV6-1
CDR3: CASSEAGGYQPQHF
DNA: TGTGCCAGCAGTGAAGCGGGAGGGTACCAGCCCCAGCATTTT

size: -
J: TRBJ1-6
D: TRBD1
V: TRBV18
CDR3: CASSPRDRGVYNSPLHF
DNA: TGTGCCAGCTCACCACGCGACAGGGGGGTCTATAATTCACCCCTCCACTTT

size: -
J: TRBJ2-7
D: TRBD2
V: TRBV18
CDR3: CASSPLADDEQYF
DNA: TGTGCCAGCTCACCCCTAGCGGATGACGAGCAGTACTTC

size: -
J: TRBJ2-3
D: TRBD2
V: TRBV9
CDR3: CASSHRLAGEYTDTQYF
DNA: TGTGCCAGCAGCCACCGACTAGCGGGCGAATACACAGATACGCAGTATTTT

size: -
J: TRBJ1-5
D: -
V: TRBV6-2/TRBV6-3
CDR3: CASSLSMGDSNQPQHF
DNA: TGTGCCAGCAGTTTATCGATGGGAGATAGCAATCAGCCCCAGCATTTT

size: -
J: TRBJ1-5
D: -
V: TRBV28
CDR3: CASTPPEVDQPQHF
DNA: TGTGCCAGCACCCCCCCGGAGGTGGATCAGCCCCAGCATTTT

size: -
J: TRBJ2-7
D: -
V: TRBV6-2/TRBV6-3
CDR3: CASSYATGAYEQYF
DNA: TGTGCCAGCAGTTACGCCACAGGAGCCTACGAGCAGTACTTC

size: few
J: TRBJ1-1
D: -
V: TRBV18
CDR3: CASSPPQNTEAFF
DNA: TGTGCCAGCTCACCACCACAGAACACTGAAGCTTTCTTT

size: -
J: TRBJ2-5
D: TRBD1
V: TRBV29-1
CDR3: CSVRDRGLGETQYF
DNA: TGCAGCGTAAGGGACAGGGGGCTTGGAGAGACCCAGTACTTC

size: -
J: TRBJ1-1
D: TRBD1
V: TRBV5-6
CDR3: CASSYQGAEAFF
DNA: TGTGCCAGCAGCTATCAGGGGGCTGAAGCTTTCTTT

size: -
J: TRBJ1-1
D: -
V: TRBV6-5
CDR3: CASSLRGTFNTEAFF
DNA: TGTGCCAGCAGTTTAAGAGGGACATTCAACACTGAAGCTTTCTTT

size: -
J: TRBJ2-5
D: TRBD1
V: TRBV9
CDR3: CASSVGGTGQETQYF
DNA: TGTGCCAGCAGCGTAGGGGGGACAGGGCAAGAGACCCAGTACTTC

size: -
J: TRBJ2-2
D: -
V: TRBV9
CDR3: CASSLNEGELFF
DNA: TGTGCCAGCAGCCTAAATGAAGGGGAGCTGTTTTTT

size: -
J: TRBJ1-1
D: -
V: TRBV2
CDR3: CASSEERWRPNTEAFF
DNA: TGTGCCAGCAGTGAAGAAAGGTGGCGGCCGAACACTGAAGCTTTCTTT

size: -
J: TRBJ1-2
D: -
V: TRBV12-3/TRBV12-4
CDR3: CASRSQGRDGYTF
DNA: TGTGCCAGCAGGTCACAGGGCAGGGATGGCTACACCTTC

size: -
J: TRBJ2-7
D: TRBD2
V: TRBV7-2
CDR3: CASSPGSRAGGNEQYF
DNA: TGTGCCAGCAGCCCCGGGTCTCGAGCGGGGGGTAACGAGCAGTACTTC

size: -
J: TRBJ1-6
D: -
V: TRBV12-3/TRBV12-4
CDR3: CASSLESSPLHF
DNA: TGTGCCAGCAGTTTAGAGAGTTCACCCCTCCACTTT

size: -
J: TRBJ2-7
D: TRBD2
V: TRBV9
CDR3: CASSVGASGSYEQYF
DNA: TGTGCCAGCAGCGTAGGGGCTAGCGGCTCCTACGAGCAGTACTTC

size: -
J: TRBJ2-2
D: TRBD1
V: TRBV3-1/TRBV3-2
CDR3: CASSRDRATGELFF
DNA: TGTGCCAGCAGCCGGGACAGGGCCACCGGGGAGCTGTTTTTT

size: -
J: TRBJ2-4
D: -
V: TRBV15
CDR3: CATAGGAKNIQYF
DNA: TGTGCCACCGCCGGGGGTGCCAAAAACATTCAGTACTTC

size: -
J: TRBJ1-6
D: -
V: TRBV4-2
CDR3: CASSQEGVYNSPLHF
DNA: TGTGCCAGCAGCCAAGAAGGAGTCTATAATTCACCCCTCCACTTT

size: -
J: TRBJ1-5
D: -
V: TRBV3-1/TRBV3-2
CDR3: CASSQEGARGNQPQHF
DNA: TGTGCCAGCAGCCAAGAAGGGGCAAGGGGTAATCAGCCCCAGCATTTT

size: once
J: TRBJ1-5
D: TRBD1
V: TRBV4-1
CDR3: CASSQTGGGQPQHF
DNA: TGCGCCAGCAGCCAGACAGGGGGAGGGCAGCCCCAGCATTTT

size: -
J: TRBJ1-6
D: TRBD1
V: TRBV6-2/TRBV6-3
CDR3: CASSLSGQGYNSPLHF
DNA: TGTGCCAGCAGTTTATCGGGACAGGGGTATAATTCACCCCTCCACTTT